What follows are 8 T cell receptor beta chains derived from one specimen sequenced in a study of shared clonotypes between healthy human individuals. Only in-frame clones appear in the TCRdb table, and some are missing; sequencing was by immunoSEQ multiplex PCR. The data show some 1.4 million clones, approximately 96% seen once. The sequenced material came from naive CD4+ T cells sorted from blood. The subset here: CD45RA+ positively selected. All receptors come from a man aged 30-40 years in good health.

This sequence joins TRBV19 and TRBJ2-5; 8 nucleotides match TRBD2. The J segment lost 2 bases and the V segment lost 4 bases, leaving 21 bases of the junction unmatched. The CDR3 is 20 residues long. Germline V gene lookup returns CDR1 LNHDA and CDR2 SQIVND (reference sequence). The CDR3 bases are TGTGCCAGTAGTACTTCCTTAGCGGGAACCCCAAGGGAAGATCAAGAGACCCAGTACTTC. As protein: CASSTSLAGTPREDQETQYF. Looking up the rest from reference TRBV19 and TRBJ2-5 gives the full variable domain: DGGITQSPKYLFRKEGQNVTLSCEQNLNHDAMYWYRQDPGQGLRLIYYSQIVNDFQKGDIAEGYSVSREKKESFPLTVTSAQKNPTAFYLCASSTSLAGTPREDQETQYFGPGTRLLVL.

The genes are TRBV9 and TRBJ2-1; the match to TRBD2 covers 14 bases. Germline V gene lookup returns CDR1 SGDLS and CDR2 YYNGEE. The CDR3 extends over 16 amino acids. The V and J ends lost 4 bases and 8 bases, in that order; junction bases with no gene match: 8. CDR3 sequence (DNA): TGTGCCAGCAGCCCCAGACTAGCGGGAGGGTTTGATGAGCAGTTCTTC. Translating it yields CASSPRLAGGFDEQFF.

The V and J genes are TRBV5-1 and TRBJ2-1, with 13 bases aligning to TRBD2. In germline, CDR1 is SGHRS, CDR2 YFSETQ. Losses at the gene ends were 1 base for V and 1 base for J; bases not matched to a gene: 8. This CDR3 spans 19 amino acids. The CDR3 coding sequence is TGCGCCAGCAGCTTGCCGGGACTAGCGGGAAAGGGGTCCTACAATGAGCAGTTCTTC. Encoded protein: CASSLPGLAGKGSYNEQFF. The complete variable domain, with remaining parts taken from reference TRBV5-1 and TRBJ2-1, reads KAGVTQTPRYLIKTRGQQVTLSCSPISGHRSVSWYQQTPGQGLQFLFEYFSETQRNKGNFPGRFSGRQFSNSRSEMNVSTLELGDSALYLCASSLPGLAGKGSYNEQFFGPGTRLTVL.

The chain has TRBV2 and TRBJ2-7, with TRBD1 identical over 9 bases. Per germline, CDR1 SNHLY and CDR2 FYNNEI. The CDR3 consists of 13 residues. V shed 8 bases and J 5 bases; nucleotides not matched to a gene: 7. CDR3 sequence (DNA): TGTGCCAGCGGGGACAGGGTTCGGGACGAGCAGTACTTC. Protein product: CASGDRVRDEQYF.

The chain recombines TRBV28 with TRBJ2-2; 7 bases are a match to TRBD2. The CDR3 sequence is 16 residues long. The germline gives CDR1 MDHEN, CDR2 SYDVKM. V dropped 3 bases and J dropped 5; count of bases not matched to a gene: 9. The CDR3 loop is CASSLLVGGATGELFF. CDR3 coding DNA: TGTGCCAGCAGTTTGTTGGTGGGAGGGGCGACCGGGGAGCTGTTTTTT.

V is TRBV4-3 and J is TRBJ1-5; maybe TRBD1 (6 bases). The CDR3 runs 18 residues. The germline V gene encodes CDR1 LGHNA and CDR2 YSLEER. V lost 0 bases, J lost 5 bases, and 20 bases lay in between. The CDR3 protein is CASSQDATGSVVDQPQHF. DNA of the CDR3: TGCGCCAGCAGCCAAGACGCCACAGGGTCAGTCGTTGATCAGCCCCAGCATTTT.

In its sample, this clone was seen once. The genes are TRBV28 and TRBJ1-5; TRBD1 might be the D (6 bases). CDR3 length: 16 residues. Germline loops: CDR1 MDHEN, CDR2 SYDVKM. The V end was cut by 4 bases, the J end by 3 bases, with 16 bases between. Here the CDR3 reads CASSSNREGDNQPQHF. The CDR3, as DNA: TGTGCCAGCAGTTCTAACAGGGAGGGGGACAATCAGCCCCAGCATTTT. The variable domain in full, with the rest retrieved from reference TRBV28 and TRBJ1-5, is DVKVTQSSRYLVKRTGEKVFLECVQDMDHENMFWYRQDPGLGLRLIYFSYDVKMKEKGDIPEGYSVSREKKERFSLILESASTNQTSMYLCASSSNREGDNQPQHFGDGTRLSIL.

In regard to this clone: Other DNA sequences from this sample encode an identical CDR3 as well. The CDR3 protein is CAISKTSGTYEQYF. DNA of the CDR3: TGTGCCATCAGTAAGACTAGCGGCACCTACGAGCAGTACTTC. The rearrangement links TRBV10-3 to TRBJ2-7; 9 positions match TRBD2. Germline values: CDR1 ENHRY, CDR2 SYGVKD. This CDR3 has 14 residues. The J segment lost 2 bases and the V segment lost 5 bases, leaving 4 bases of the junction unmatched.